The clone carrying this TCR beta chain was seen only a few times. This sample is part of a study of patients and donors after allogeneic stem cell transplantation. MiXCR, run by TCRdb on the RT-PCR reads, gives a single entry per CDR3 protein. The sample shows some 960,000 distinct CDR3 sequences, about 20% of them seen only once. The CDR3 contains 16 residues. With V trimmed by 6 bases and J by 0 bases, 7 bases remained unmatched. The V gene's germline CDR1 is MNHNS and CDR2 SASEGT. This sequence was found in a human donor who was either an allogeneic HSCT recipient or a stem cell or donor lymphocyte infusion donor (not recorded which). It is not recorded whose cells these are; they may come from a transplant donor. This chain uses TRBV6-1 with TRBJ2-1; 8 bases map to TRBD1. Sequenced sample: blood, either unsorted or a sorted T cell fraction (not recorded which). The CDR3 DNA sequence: TGTGCCAGCAGCCGGGGACAGGCTAGCTCCTACAATGAGCAGTTCTTC. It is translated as CASSRGQASSYNEQFF.